This T cell receptor (beta chain) appears in the sequencing data of a study of monozygotic twins with inflammatory bowel disease. The RNA usage for each TCR library was roughly 3.5 ug of total RNA. With the 5' RACE reads reprocessed, TCRdb shows one record per CDR3 protein and no DNA. In all, the sample yields approximately 400,000 distinct CDR3 sequences. This clonotype was sampled from a human donor with ulcerative colitis or Crohn's disease, or a healthy co-twin of an affected twin (not recorded which). Sequencing used blood.

CDR3 sequence reads: CSVPTGGRNTGELFF. The chain carries TRBV20-1 and TRBJ2-2; TCRdb proposes TRBD1, but this gene call is untestable without DNA. CDR1 and CDR2 from the germline V gene are DFQATT and SNEGSKA (reference sequence). The CDR3 has 15 residues.